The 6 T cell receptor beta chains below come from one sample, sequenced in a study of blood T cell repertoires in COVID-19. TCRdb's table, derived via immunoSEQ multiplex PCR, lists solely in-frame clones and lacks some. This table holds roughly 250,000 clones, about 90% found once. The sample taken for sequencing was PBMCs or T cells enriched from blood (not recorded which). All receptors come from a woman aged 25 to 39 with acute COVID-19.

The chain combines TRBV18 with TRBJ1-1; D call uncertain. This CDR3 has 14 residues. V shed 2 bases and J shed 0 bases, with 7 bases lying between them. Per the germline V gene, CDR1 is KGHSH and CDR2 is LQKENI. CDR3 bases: TGTGCCAGCTCACCAGTCGCAGTGAACACTGAAGCTTTCTTT. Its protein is CASSPVAVNTEAFF.

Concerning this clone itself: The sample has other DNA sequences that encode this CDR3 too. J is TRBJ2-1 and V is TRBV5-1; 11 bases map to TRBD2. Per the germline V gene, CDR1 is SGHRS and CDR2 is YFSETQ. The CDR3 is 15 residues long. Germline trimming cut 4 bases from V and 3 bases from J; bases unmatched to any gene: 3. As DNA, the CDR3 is TGCGCCAGCAGCCCAACTAGCGGGAGCTACAATGAGCAGTTCTTC. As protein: CASSPTSGSYNEQFF.

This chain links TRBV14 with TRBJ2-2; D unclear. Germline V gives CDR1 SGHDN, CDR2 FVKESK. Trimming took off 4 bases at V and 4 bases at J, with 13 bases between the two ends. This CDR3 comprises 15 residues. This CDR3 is CASSPQFRGTGELFF. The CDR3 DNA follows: TGTGCCAGCAGCCCCCAATTTCGCGGCACCGGGGAGCTGTTTTTT. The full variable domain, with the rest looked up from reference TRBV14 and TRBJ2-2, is EAGVTQFPSHSVIEKGQTVTLRCDPISGHDNLYWYRRVMGKEIKFLLHFVKESKQDESGMPNNRFLAERTGGTYSTLKVQPAELEDSGVYFCASSPQFRGTGELFFGEGSRLTVL.

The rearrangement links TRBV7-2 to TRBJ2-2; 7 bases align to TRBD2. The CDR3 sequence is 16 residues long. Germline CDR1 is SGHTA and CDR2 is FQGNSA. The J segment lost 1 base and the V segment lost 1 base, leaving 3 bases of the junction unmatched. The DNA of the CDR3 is TGTGCCAGCAGCTTAGGTCCTAGCGGGAACACCGGGGAGCTGTTTTTT. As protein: CASSLGPSGNTGELFF. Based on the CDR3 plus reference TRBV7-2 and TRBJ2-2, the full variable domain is GAGVSQSPSNKVTEKGKDVELRCDPISGHTALYWYRQSLGQGLEFLIYFQGNSAPDKSGLPSDRFSAERTGGSVSTLTIQRTQQEDSAVYLCASSLGPSGNTGELFFGEGSRLTVL.

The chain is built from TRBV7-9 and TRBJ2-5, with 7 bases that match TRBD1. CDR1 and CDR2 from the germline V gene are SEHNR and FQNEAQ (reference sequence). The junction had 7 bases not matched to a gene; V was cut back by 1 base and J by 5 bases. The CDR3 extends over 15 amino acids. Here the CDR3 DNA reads TGTGCCAGCAGCTTAGGAGGCAGGGGGTGGGAGACCCAGTACTTC. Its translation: CASSLGGRGWETQYF.

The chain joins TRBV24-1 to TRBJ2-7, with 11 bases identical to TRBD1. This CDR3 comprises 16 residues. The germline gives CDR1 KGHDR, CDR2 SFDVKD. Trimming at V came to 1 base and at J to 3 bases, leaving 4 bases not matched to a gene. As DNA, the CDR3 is TGTGCCACCAGTGATTTATGGGACAGGGGGATCTACGAGCAGTACTTC. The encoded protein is CATSDLWDRGIYEQYF.